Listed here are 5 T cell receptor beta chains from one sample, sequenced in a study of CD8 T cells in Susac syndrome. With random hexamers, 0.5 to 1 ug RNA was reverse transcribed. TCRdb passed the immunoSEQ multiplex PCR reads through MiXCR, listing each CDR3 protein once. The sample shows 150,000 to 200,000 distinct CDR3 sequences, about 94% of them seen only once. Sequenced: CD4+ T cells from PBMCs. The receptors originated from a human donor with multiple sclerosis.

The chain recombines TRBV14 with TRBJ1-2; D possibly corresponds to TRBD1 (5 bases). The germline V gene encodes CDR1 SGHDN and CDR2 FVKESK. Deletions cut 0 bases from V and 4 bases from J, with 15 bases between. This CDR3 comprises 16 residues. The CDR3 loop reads CASSQDRSTGGYGYTF. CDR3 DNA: TGTGCCAGCAGCCAAGATCGTAGTACGGGGGGCTATGGCTACACCTTC.

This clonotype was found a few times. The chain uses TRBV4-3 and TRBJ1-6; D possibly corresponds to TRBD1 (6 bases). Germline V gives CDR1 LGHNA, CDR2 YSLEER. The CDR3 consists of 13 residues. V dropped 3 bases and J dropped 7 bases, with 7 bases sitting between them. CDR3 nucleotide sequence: TGCGCCAGCAGCCAGGACAGAAATTCACCCCTCCACTTT. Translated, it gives CASSQDRNSPLHF.

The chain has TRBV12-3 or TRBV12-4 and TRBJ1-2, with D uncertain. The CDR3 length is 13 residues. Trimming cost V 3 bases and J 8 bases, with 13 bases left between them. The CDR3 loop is CASSFMGGDGYTF. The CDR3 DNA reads TGTGCCAGCAGTTTTATGGGAGGTGACGGCTACACCTTC.

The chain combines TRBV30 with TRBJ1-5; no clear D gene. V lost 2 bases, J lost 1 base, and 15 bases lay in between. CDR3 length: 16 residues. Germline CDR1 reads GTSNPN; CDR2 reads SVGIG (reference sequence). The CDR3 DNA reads TGTGCCTGGAGTCTAAGGAGAGGTCTGAGCAATCAGCCCCAGCATTTT. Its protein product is CAWSLRRGLSNQPQHF.

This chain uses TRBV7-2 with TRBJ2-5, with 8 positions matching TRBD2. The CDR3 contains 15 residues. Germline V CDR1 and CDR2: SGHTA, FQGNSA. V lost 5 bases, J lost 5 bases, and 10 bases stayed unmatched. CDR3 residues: CASSIWRGAGETQYF. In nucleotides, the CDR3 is TGTGCCAGCAGCATATGGCGGGGGGCTGGGGAGACCCAGTACTTC.